The clone carrying this T cell receptor (beta chain) was seen ten or more times. The data were taken from a study of kidney transplant recipient with SARS-CoV-2 infection. Germline V gene sequence: CDR1 ENHRY, CDR2 SYGVKD. The ends lost 5 bases at V and 3 bases at J; junction bases unmatched: 11. The CDR3 spans 16 residues. TCRdb re-derived calls from the reads in MiXCR, one entry per CDR3 protein. The table has approximately 250,000 distinct CDR3 sequences, 29% seen once. This TCR came from a male patient between 25 and 40 years old who had COVID-19 and was a kidney transplant recipient. Some T cells may have originated in the graft donor. The chain links TRBV10-3 to TRBJ2-3; 7 nucleotides line up with TRBD2. This material consisted of a blood sample, taken at baseline and on roughly day 110 from a kidney transplant recipient. The CDR3 nucleotides are TGTGCCATCAGTTGGGAGGGACCGTTCGAGACAGATACGCAGTATTTT. It codes for CAISWEGPFETDTQYF.